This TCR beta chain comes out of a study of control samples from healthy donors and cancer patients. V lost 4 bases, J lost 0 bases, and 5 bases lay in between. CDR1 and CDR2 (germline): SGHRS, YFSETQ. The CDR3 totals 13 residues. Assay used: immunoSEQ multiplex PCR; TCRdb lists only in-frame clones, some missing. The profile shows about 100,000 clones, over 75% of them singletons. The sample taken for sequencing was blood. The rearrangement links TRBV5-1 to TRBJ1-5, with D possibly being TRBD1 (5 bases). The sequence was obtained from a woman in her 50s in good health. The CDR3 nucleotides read TGCGCCAGCAGCCAGGGTAGCAATCAGCCCCAGCATTTT. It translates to CASSQGSNQPQHF. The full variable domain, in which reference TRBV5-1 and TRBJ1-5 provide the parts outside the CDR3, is KAGVTQTPRYLIKTRGQQVTLSCSPISGHRSVSWYQQTPGQGLQFLFEYFSETQRNKGNFPGRFSGRQFSNSRSEMNVSTLELGDSALYLCASSQGSNQPQHFGDGTRLSIL.